The rows below give T cell receptor beta chains drawn from one sample of a study of T-cell memory formation after mild COVID-19. TCRdb reprocessed the 5' RACE reads via MiXCR and lists one record per CDR3 protein. Of fewer than 600,000 distinct CDR3 sequences listed, about 20% are singletons. Sequencing input: PBMCs or a T cell subset sorted from them (not recorded which). These receptors originate from an adult woman who had mild COVID-19 (a few samples of this study predate the infection). Cell type and time point are not known. The CDR3 runs from the conserved cysteine through the conserved F or W. D genes are given only for firm matches. Rows may omit the clone size; those that give it use once, few, many or a size class.

v_call	d_call	clone_size	j_call	cdr3_length	cdr3_nt	cdr3_aa
TRBV29-1	NA	few	TRBJ2-1	17	TGCAGCGTTGAATTGAGGGGCTACCGCAGCTCCTACAATGAGCAGTTCTTC	CSVELRGYRSSYNEQFF
TRBV24-1	TRBD1	NA	TRBJ1-2	15	TGTGCCACCAGTGCCTCGACAGGGGTCCGCTATGGCTACACCTTC	CATSASTGVRYGYTF
TRBV2	TRBD1	NA	TRBJ2-7	12	TGTGCCACGACCGGGACAGGGGTCGAGCAGTACTTC	CATTGTGVEQYF
TRBV19	TRBD2	NA	TRBJ2-6	18	TGTGCCAGTAGTAAATATGTGACTAGCGGCTCTGGGGCCAACGTCCTGACTTTC	CASSKYVTSGSGANVLTF
TRBV6-2/TRBV6-3	TRBD1	NA	TRBJ1-5	15	TGTGCCAGCAGTTATGGGGACAGGGGGAATCAGCCCCAGCATTTT	CASSYGDRGNQPQHF
TRBV7-2	NA	NA	TRBJ2-1	16	TGTGCCAGCAGCTTAGGAGGGGAAGGACCCTACAATGAGCAGTTCTTC	CASSLGGEGPYNEQFF
TRBV12-3/TRBV12-4	NA	NA	TRBJ2-5	14	TGTGCCAGCAGTCCGACCGGGGGAGGAGAGACCCAGTACTTC	CASSPTGGGETQYF
TRBV12-3/TRBV12-4	NA	NA	TRBJ1-5	13	TGTGCCAGCAGTTGGGTAGGCAATCAGCCCCAGCATTTT	CASSWVGNQPQHF
TRBV7-2	TRBD1	many	TRBJ2-7	17	TGTGCCAGCAGCCGATATATCGGGACAGGATGGGGCTACGAGCAGTACTTC	CASSRYIGTGWGYEQYF
TRBV12-3/TRBV12-4	NA	few	TRBJ2-7	16	TGTGCCAGCAGTTTACAGGGGAAACTGGCCGCCTACGAGCAGTACTTC	CASSLQGKLAAYEQYF
TRBV7-2	NA	NA	TRBJ2-1	15	TGTGCCAGCAGCGAAGGACCTTCCTACTACAATGAGCAGTTCTTC	CASSEGPSYYNEQFF
TRBV29-1	NA	few	TRBJ1-5	14	TGCAGCGTTCTAACAATAGGGCCCAATCAGCCCCAGCATTTT	CSVLTIGPNQPQHF
TRBV5-1	TRBD1	few	TRBJ2-7	14	TGCGCCAGCAGCCCAGGGACAGGGAGCGACGAGCAGTACTTC	CASSPGTGSDEQYF
TRBV6-2/TRBV6-3	TRBD2	few	TRBJ2-1	15	TGTGCCAGCAGTCCTGGACTAGGACACAACGCTGAGCAGTTCTTC	CASSPGLGHNAEQFF
TRBV20-1	NA	many	TRBJ2-3	14	TGCAGCGTCCCAGTAAAATTTGATCCTGATACGCAGTATTTT	CSVPVKFDPDTQYF
TRBV2	TRBD2	few	TRBJ2-3	16	TGTGCCAGCAGTGAAGATGTCCTAGCGGGAGCGAATACGCAGTATTTT	CASSEDVLAGANTQYF
TRBV20-1	TRBD2	few	TRBJ2-3	14	TGCAGTGCCCTTAGCGGGAGGGCTGTAGATACGCAGTATTTT	CSALSGRAVDTQYF
TRBV5-1	NA	once	TRBJ2-4	15	TGCGCCAGCAGCTCGGACAGCGGATCCAAAAACATTCAGTACTTC	CASSSDSGSKNIQYF
TRBV7-9	NA	NA	TRBJ2-1	14	TGTGCCAGCAGCTTAGACACAGGGTTCAATGAGCAGTTCTTC	CASSLDTGFNEQFF
TRBV20-1	NA	few	TRBJ2-3	12	TGCAGTGCTTGGACTCGAACGGATACGCAGTATTTT	CSAWTRTDTQYF
TRBV4-1	NA	few	TRBJ1-5	14	TGCGCCAGCAGCCAAGATGACAGTAATCAGCCCCAGCATTTT	CASSQDDSNQPQHF
TRBV5-5	TRBD1	NA	TRBJ2-1	17	TGTGCCAGCAGCTTGGGGGTCAAGGGGGCGTACTTCAATGAGCAGTTCTTC	CASSLGVKGAYFNEQFF
TRBV27	NA	NA	TRBJ2-2	15	TGTGCCAGCAGTGCATTCAGTACATTCACCGGGGAGCTGTTTTTT	CASSAFSTFTGELFF
TRBV27	NA	NA	TRBJ1-1	11	TGTGCCAGCAGTTTAGGGGTGGAAGCTTTCTTT	CASSLGVEAFF
TRBV2	TRBD1	few	TRBJ1-2	13	TGTGCCAGCGAACGGGACAGGGGAGATGGCTACACCTTC	CASERDRGDGYTF
TRBV20-1	TRBD2	few	TRBJ2-5	15	TGCAGTGCTAGTATGGCGCGGGGGAGTTTGGAGACCCAGTACTTC	CSASMARGSLETQYF